The 29 T cell receptor beta chains given below trace back to one sample, sequenced in a study of blood T cell repertoires in COVID-19. Profiling relied on immunoSEQ multiplex PCR, and the TCRdb table lists in-frame clones only, not all of them. The data contain under 200,000 clones, roughly 80% of them singletons. The sequenced material came from peripheral blood. The receptors originated from a man aged 65 to 85 with acute or convalescent COVID-19.

The genes are TRBV19 and TRBJ2-2, with 8 bases identical to TRBD1. Trimming at V came to 7 bases and at J to 2 bases, leaving 6 bases not matched to a gene. Germline assignment: CDR1 LNHDA and CDR2 SQIVND (reference sequence). The CDR3 is 15 amino acids. The CDR3: CASTPDRGNTGELFF. Written as DNA, the CDR3 is TGTGCCAGTACCCCTGACAGGGGAAACACCGGGGAGCTGTTTTTT.

The genes are TRBV11-2 and TRBJ2-7, with 8 positions matching TRBD1. Germline V CDR1 and CDR2: SGHAT, FQNNGV. V trimming: 4 bases; J trimming: 6 bases; junction bases outside the gene matches: 8. CDR3 length: 14 amino acids. The CDR3 DNA follows: TGTGCCAGCAGCTCGGACAGGGTAACAATCGAGCAGTACTTC. Protein sequence: CASSSDRVTIEQYF.

CDR3 DNA: TGCGCCAGCAGCGAAGACAGCCATAATGAAAAACTGTTTTTT. Translated: CASSEDSHNEKLFF. This chain uses TRBV5-1 with TRBJ1-4; weak D call: TRBD1 (5 bases). CDR1 and CDR2 from the germline V gene are SGHRS and YFSETQ. Between the trimmed V and J ends, which lost 4 bases and 4 bases, there was a span of 11 bases. CDR3 length equals 14 residues. The full variable domain, with the rest looked up from reference TRBV5-1 and TRBJ1-4, is KAGVTQTPRYLIKTRGQQVTLSCSPISGHRSVSWYQQTPGQGLQFLFEYFSETQRNKGNFPGRFSGRQFSNSRSEMNVSTLELGDSALYLCASSEDSHNEKLFFGSGTQLSVL.

The chain couples TRBV28 to TRBJ1-6, with 8 bases that match TRBD1. Germline trimming cut 4 bases from V and 6 bases from J; bases unmatched to any gene: 5. CDR3 length: 15 amino acids. Germline CDR1 and CDR2: MDHEN and SYDVKM. CDR3: CASSYRQGPNSPLHF. In DNA form, the CDR3 reads TGTGCCAGCAGTTACAGACAGGGGCCTAATTCACCCCTCCACTTT.

This clone has just a few counts. The chain combines TRBV24-1 with TRBJ1-2; 7 bases line up with TRBD1. There are 15 residues in the CDR3. V trimming: 4 bases; J trimming: 9 bases; junction bases outside the gene matches: 13. Germline CDR1 is KGHDR and CDR2 is SFDVKD. The CDR3 DNA sequence: TGTGCCACCAGTGAAACCGGGACAGTACCCCATAGCTACACCTTC. This encodes CATSETGTVPHSYTF.

This rearrangement joins TRBV12-3 or TRBV12-4 to TRBJ2-7; possibly TRBD2 for D (5 bases). This CDR3 spans 12 amino acids. V was clipped by 6 bases and J by 6 bases, with 12 bases between them. CDR3 DNA sequence: TGTGCCAGCAGCCGGGAACTGGCCGAGCAGTACTTC. Translated: CASSRELAEQYF.

A single count supports this clone. The chain joins TRBV2 to TRBJ2-7, with a tentative D call TRBD1 (6 bases). Per germline, CDR1 SNHLY and CDR2 FYNNEI. This CDR3 has 15 amino acids. V gave up 2 bases and J gave up 5 bases, with 16 bases separating them. The CDR3, as DNA: TGTGCCAGCAGTGAACGTCGTCAGGGGACCCACGAGCAGTACTTC. This encodes CASSERRQGTHEQYF.

V and J are TRBV30 and TRBJ1-3; D perhaps matches TRBD1 (5 bases). The germline V and J ends were trimmed by 8 bases and 2 bases, with 16 bases remaining between them. The CDR3 sequence is 14 residues long. CDR1 is GTSNPN, CDR2 SVGIG, per germline (reference sequence). The DNA of the CDR3 is TGTGCCGGCGCCAGGGACTACACTGGAAACACCATATATTTT. Its translation: CAGARDYTGNTIYF.

The chain combines TRBV6-5 with TRBJ2-2; 9 bases align to TRBD2. The CDR3 length is 14 residues. CDR1 MNHEY and CDR2 SVGAGI come from the germline V gene. Germline trimming cut 9 bases from V and 4 bases from J; bases unmatched to any gene: 6. In nucleotides, the CDR3 is TGTGCCAGTCAGCGGGGGGCGGGCACCGGGGAGCTGTTTTTT. It encodes CASQRGAGTGELFF.

The rearrangement uses TRBV5-6 and TRBJ1-6; D may be TRBD1 (5 bases). V lost 3 bases, J lost 1 base, and 11 bases lay in between. In germline, CDR1 is SGHDT, CDR2 YYEEEE. This CDR3 is 16 amino acids long. CDR3 DNA: TGTGCCAGCAGCTCTAGGCAGGGTTCCTATAATTCACCCCTCCACTTT. It encodes CASSSRQGSYNSPLHF.

The V and J genes are TRBV5-4 and TRBJ2-7; 12 nucleotides match TRBD2. CDR3 length: 19 residues. Germline values: CDR1 SGHNT, CDR2 YYREEE (reference sequence). V lost 4 bases and J lost 0; bases outside the gene matches: 14. The CDR3 protein is CASSPGGLAGGLGSYEQYF. The CDR3 DNA sequence: TGTGCCAGCAGCCCTGGGGGCCTAGCGGGAGGGCTAGGCTCCTACGAGCAGTACTTC.

In this sample, this clone turned up once. This rearrangement joins TRBV19 to TRBJ2-3, with 7 nucleotides matching TRBD2. V dropped 4 bases and J dropped 6; count of bases not matched to a gene: 16. The CDR3 is made up of 17 amino acids. Germline CDR1 is LNHDA and CDR2 is SQIVND (reference sequence). CDR3 in DNA: TGTGCCAGTAGTACCTGGGGGAGCGGGGCCTCCGCGGATACGCAGTATTTT. Amino acids: CASSTWGSGASADTQYF.

The gene calls are TRBV7-9 and TRBJ1-1; 7 nucleotides agree with TRBD1. The junction had 11 bases not matched to a gene; V was cut back by 6 bases and J by 10 bases. Germline V lookup: CDR1 SEHNR, CDR2 FQNEAQ (reference sequence). The CDR3 runs 13 residues. CDR3 in amino acids: CASSLLTGEPAFF. The CDR3 nucleotides read TGTGCCAGCAGTCTTCTCACAGGGGAGCCAGCTTTCTTT. Full variable domain (remainder filled in from reference TRBV7-9 and TRBJ1-1): DTGVSQNPRHKITKRGQNVTFRCDPISEHNRLYWYRQTLGQGPEFLTYFQNEAQLEKSRLLSDRFSAERPKGSFSTLEIQRTEQGDSAMYLCASSLLTGEPAFFGQGTRLTVV.

This clone was seen a handful of times. V usage is TRBV20-1 and J usage is TRBJ2-3; no clear D gene. The CDR3 extends over 11 amino acids. V lost 6 bases and J 2 bases, leaving 6 bases between the germline ends. Looked up from germline, CDR1 is DFQATT and CDR2 is SNEGSKA (reference sequence). Here the CDR3 DNA reads TGCAGTGCCTACTTCACAGATACGCAGTATTTT. Translating gives CSAYFTDTQYF.

This clone showed up just once. V and J are TRBV7-9 and TRBJ2-5; the match to TRBD2 covers 9 bases. The CDR3 consists of 14 residues. J gave up 4 bases and V 5 bases, and 5 bases lay outside the gene matches. Germline CDR1 and CDR2: SEHNR and FQNEAQ (reference sequence). This chain's CDR3 is CASSIRLAAETQYF. DNA for the CDR3: TGTGCCAGCAGCATCCGACTAGCGGCAGAGACCCAGTACTTC.

The V gene is TRBV11-3, the J gene TRBJ2-5, with D perhaps TRBD2 (5 bases). Germline CDR1 reads SGHNT; CDR2 reads YENEEA. V was pared by 5 bases and J by 7 bases, with 11 bases between. The CDR3 covers 12 residues. CDR3 sequence (DNA): TGTGCCAGCAGCCCGGACTCGGGGACCCAGTACTTC. This encodes CASSPDSGTQYF.

The chain combines TRBV6-6 with TRBJ1-1, with a tentative D call TRBD1 (5 bases). This CDR3 is 10 amino acids long. CDR1 is MNHNY and CDR2 is SVGAGI in the germline V gene (reference sequence). V shed 7 bases and J shed 8 bases, with 8 bases lying between them. The CDR3 DNA reads as TGTGCCAGCAACCGACAGGAAGCTTTCTTT. This gives the protein CASNRQEAFF.

The chain carries TRBV7-2 and TRBJ2-3, with 9 bases that match TRBD2. Germline values: CDR1 SGHTA, CDR2 FQGNSA. The CDR3 totals 14 residues. The DNA for the CDR3 is TGTGCAAGTAAGGTTAGCGGGAGCCCAGATACGCAGTATTTT. The encoded protein is CASKVSGSPDTQYF.

This chain links TRBV3-1 (or the pseudogene TRBV3-2) with TRBJ1-5, with TRBD1 identical over 8 bases. The germline CDR1 and CDR2 sequences are LGHDT and YNNKEL (reference sequence). The junction had 7 bases not matched to a gene; V was cut back by 6 bases and J by 6 bases. The CDR3 totals 14 residues. CDR3 in DNA: TGTGCCAGCAGTTTGGGACAGGTAGGTCAGCCCCAGCATTTT. Translated, it gives CASSLGQVGQPQHF.

V and J are TRBV9 and TRBJ2-3; 7 bases match TRBD1. V dropped 3 bases and J dropped 4; count of bases not matched to a gene: 11. Germline CDR1 is SGDLS and CDR2 is YYNGEE. The CDR3 sequence is 16 residues long. The DNA of the CDR3 is TGTGCCAGCAGCGATCGACAGGGTCGGGAAGCAGATACGCAGTATTTT. Its translation: CASSDRQGREADTQYF.

The rearrangement links TRBV18 to TRBJ1-5; D unresolved. Per germline, CDR1 KGHSH and CDR2 LQKENI. The CDR3 has 15 residues. The germline V and J ends were trimmed by 2 bases and 2 bases, with 10 bases remaining between them. CDR3 amino acids: CASSPSGWGNQPQHF. The CDR3 nucleotides read TGTGCCAGCTCACCATCGGGGTGGGGCAATCAGCCCCAGCATTTT.

V usage is TRBV25-1 and J usage is TRBJ1-3, with D possibly matching TRBD1 (6 bases). This CDR3 spans 16 amino acids. Germline CDR1 MGHDK, CDR2 SYGVNS. V lost 5 bases, J lost 0 bases, and 14 bases lay in between. This CDR3 is CASSKPGHFSGNTIYF. CDR3 DNA sequence: TGTGCCAGCAGTAAACCGGGACACTTCTCTGGAAACACCATATATTTT.

The chain uses TRBV13 and TRBJ2-1, with 11 bases aligning to TRBD2. Trimming removed 5 bases from V and 0 bases from J; junction bases left unmatched: 15. The V gene's germline CDR1 is PRHDT and CDR2 FYEKMQ (reference sequence). The CDR3 totals 20 residues. CDR3 residues: CASSPRLAGISTSSYNEQFF. CDR3 in DNA: TGTGCCAGCAGCCCCCGACTAGCGGGGATCTCTACGAGCTCCTACAATGAGCAGTTCTTC.

The CDR3 protein is CAISASQGGGYNEQFF. CDR3 DNA sequence: TGTGCCATCAGTGCTAGTCAGGGAGGGGGATACAATGAGCAGTTCTTC. The chain combines TRBV10-3 with TRBJ2-1; TRBD2 might be the D (7 bases). Trimming removed 4 bases at V and 4 bases at J, with 17 bases between. CDR1 is ENHRY and CDR2 is SYGVKD in the germline V gene. The length of the CDR3 is 16 residues.

The chain carries TRBV12-5 and TRBJ2-5; 15 bases line up with TRBD2. The CDR3 covers 15 residues. Trimming removed 6 bases from V and 4 bases from J; junction bases left unmatched: 3. CDR1 is LGHNT and CDR2 is FRNRAP in the germline V gene. CDR3 in amino acids: CASGRTSGGAETQYF. The DNA for the CDR3 is TGTGCTAGTGGACGGACTAGCGGGGGGGCAGAGACCCAGTACTTC.

The chain employs TRBV15 and TRBJ1-1; TRBD1 might be the D (5 bases). CDR1 is LNHNV and CDR2 is YYDKDF in the germline V gene (reference sequence). V was shortened by 1 base and J by 1 base, with 13 bases between the two germline ends. The CDR3 extends over 16 amino acids. The CDR3 sequence: CATSRGSGSKNTEAFF. DNA for the CDR3: TGTGCCACCAGCAGAGGGTCAGGGTCGAAGAACACTGAAGCTTTCTTT. The complete variable domain, with remaining parts taken from reference TRBV15 and TRBJ1-1, reads DAMVIQNPRYQVTQFGKPVTLSCSQTLNHNVMYWYQQKSSQAPKLLFHYYDKDFNNEADTPDNFQSRRPNTSFCFLDIRSPGLGDTAMYLCATSRGSGSKNTEAFFGQGTRLTVV.

This chain uses TRBV2 with TRBJ1-1, with TRBD1 matching 10 bases. The CDR3 spans 15 residues. Germline V gene lookup returns CDR1 SNHLY and CDR2 FYNNEI. The ends lost 7 bases at V and 5 bases at J; junction bases unmatched: 10. The CDR3 reads CASTRRQGADTEAFF. CDR3 DNA sequence: TGTGCCAGCACGAGAAGACAGGGGGCTGATACTGAAGCTTTCTTT.

This chain uses TRBV3-1 (or the pseudogene TRBV3-2) with TRBJ2-1; 13 bases agree with TRBD2. The CDR3 totals 15 residues. Germline values: CDR1 LGHDT, CDR2 YNNKEL (reference sequence). Germline trimming cut 4 bases from V and 7 bases from J; bases unmatched to any gene: 4. The DNA of the CDR3 is TGTGCCAGCAGCCCATGGACTAGCGGGGGAAATGAGCAGTTCTTC. Protein product: CASSPWTSGGNEQFF.

This chain joins TRBV11-2 and TRBJ1-1; D gene ambiguous. Germline V gene lookup returns CDR1 SGHAT and CDR2 FQNNGV. This CDR3 is 13 amino acids long. V was clipped by 4 bases and J by 3 bases, with 9 bases between them. This CDR3 is CASSSRLDTEAFF. The CDR3 nucleotides are TGTGCCAGCAGCTCGCGGTTAGACACTGAAGCTTTCTTT.